The 7 T cell receptor beta chains below all came from one sample that was sequenced in a study of a mutant IDH1 vaccine in newly diagnosed glioma. For these receptors, no antigen is known. Time point described: week 5, during vaccination. One vaccine dose held 300 ug of mutant IDH1 20-mer peptide and came with topical imiquimod. Data came from immunoSEQ multiplex PCR; TCRdb stores just in-frame clones and leaves some out. This table has over 45,000 clones, 84% appearing once. The sample in question was PBMCs, obtained from a glioma patient whose treatment included an IDH1 peptide vaccine. The receptors here all came from a woman between 45 and 65 years old with glioma.

V usage is TRBV6-6 and J usage is TRBJ2-1; D might be TRBD1 (5 bases). Germline V CDR1 and CDR2: MNHNY, SVGAGI (reference sequence). This CDR3 contains 14 residues. V was shortened by 2 bases and J by 6 bases, with 11 bases between the two germline ends. As DNA, the CDR3 is TGTGCCAGCAGTTACCAAGCCAGGGTCAATGAGCAGTTCTTC. Translation: CASSYQARVNEQFF.

The chain is built from TRBV4-1 and TRBJ2-5; perhaps TRBD1 as D (6 bases). This CDR3 is built from 15 residues. V lost 1 base and J 4 bases, leaving 13 bases between the germline ends. The V gene's germline CDR1 is MGHRA and CDR2 YSYEKL. CDR3 residues: CASSQGWGQRETQYF. In nucleotides, the CDR3 is TGCGCCAGCAGCCAAGGTTGGGGGCAGAGAGAGACCCAGTACTTC.

The CDR3 loop reads CASSRQGSHQAFF. CDR3 nucleotides: TGTGCCAGCAGTAGACAGGGGTCCCACCAAGCTTTCTTT. The V gene is TRBV6-5, the J gene TRBJ1-1; 8 bases agree with TRBD1. The germline V gene encodes CDR1 MNHEY and CDR2 SVGAGI. The CDR3 runs to 13 residues. V shed 5 bases, J shed 9 bases, and the junction held 8 bases outside the gene matches.

This clone has just a few counts. The J gene is TRBJ2-7, the V gene TRBV4-2; 9 nucleotides match TRBD2. Germline-derived CDR1 and CDR2 are LGHNA and YNFKEQ. This CDR3 contains 16 residues. Trimming at V came to 1 base and at J to 1 base, leaving 5 bases not matched to a gene. The CDR3 coding sequence is TGTGCCAGCAGCCAAGCAAGCGGGGGGCTGTCCTACGAGCAGTACTTC. Its protein is CASSQASGGLSYEQYF.

The rearrangement uses TRBV5-1 and TRBJ2-5; D not resolved. The CDR3 sequence is 12 residues long. Trimming took 0 bases from V and 3 from J, leaving 3 bases between them. CDR1 SGHRS and CDR2 YFSETQ come from the germline V gene. CDR3 nucleotide sequence: TGCGCCAGCAGCTTGGGAGAAGAGACCCAGTACTTC. Its translation is CASSLGEETQYF. The variable domain in full, completed from reference TRBV5-1 and TRBJ2-5, reads KAGVTQTPRYLIKTRGQQVTLSCSPISGHRSVSWYQQTPGQGLQFLFEYFSETQRNKGNFPGRFSGRQFSNSRSEMNVSTLELGDSALYLCASSLGEETQYFGPGTRLLVL.

The V gene is TRBV19, the J gene TRBJ1-6, with 7 positions matching TRBD1. This CDR3 spans 14 amino acids. Germline V gene data show CDR1 as LNHDA and CDR2 as SQIVND (reference sequence). V lost 6 bases, J lost 3 bases, and 2 bases stayed unmatched. DNA for the CDR3: TGTGCCAGTAGGGGGACAGTCTATAATTCACCCCTCCACTTT. Encoded protein: CASRGTVYNSPLHF.

The V call is TRBV5-1, the J call TRBJ1-1, with D tentatively TRBD1 (6 bases). Trimming pared 4 bases from V and 1 base from J, leaving 14 bases between. CDR1 and CDR2 from the germline V gene are SGHRS and YFSETQ. There are 15 residues in the CDR3. Here the CDR3 reads CASSIGQTTNTEAFF. The CDR3, as DNA: TGCGCCAGCAGCATAGGACAGACCACGAACACTGAAGCTTTCTTT.